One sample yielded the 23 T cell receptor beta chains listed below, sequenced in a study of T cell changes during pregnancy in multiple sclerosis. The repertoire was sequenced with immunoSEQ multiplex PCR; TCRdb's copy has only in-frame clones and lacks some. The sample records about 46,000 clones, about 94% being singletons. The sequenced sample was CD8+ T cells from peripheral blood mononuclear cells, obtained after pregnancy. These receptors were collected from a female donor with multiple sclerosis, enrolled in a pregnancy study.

The CDR3 reads CASSLRGLGTGELFF. The DNA for the CDR3 is TGTGCCAGCAGCTTAAGGGGGCTGGGGACCGGGGAGCTGTTTTTT. The chain joins TRBV7-7 to TRBJ2-2, with 7 bases lining up with TRBD1. Germline CDR1 and CDR2: SSHAT and FNYEAQ (reference sequence). The CDR3 has 15 amino acids. The trim removed 2 bases at V and 5 bases at J, leaving 5 bases unmatched.

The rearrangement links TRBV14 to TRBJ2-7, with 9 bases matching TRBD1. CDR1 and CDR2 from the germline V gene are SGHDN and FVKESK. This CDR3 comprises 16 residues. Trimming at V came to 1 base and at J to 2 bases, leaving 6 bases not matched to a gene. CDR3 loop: CASSQVSWDRAYEQYF. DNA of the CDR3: TGTGCCAGCAGCCAAGTTTCTTGGGACAGGGCCTACGAGCAGTACTTC. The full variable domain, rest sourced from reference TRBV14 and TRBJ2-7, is EAGVTQFPSHSVIEKGQTVTLRCDPISGHDNLYWYRRVMGKEIKFLLHFVKESKQDESGMPNNRFLAERTGGTYSTLKVQPAELEDSGVYFCASSQVSWDRAYEQYFGPGTRLTVT.

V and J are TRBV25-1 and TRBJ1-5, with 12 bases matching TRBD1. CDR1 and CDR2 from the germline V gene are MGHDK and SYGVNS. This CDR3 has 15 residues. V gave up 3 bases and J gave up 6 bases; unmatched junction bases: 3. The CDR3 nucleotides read TGTGCCAGCAGTGAGGGACAGGGGGCGAGTCAGCCCCAGCATTTT. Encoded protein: CASSEGQGASQPQHF.

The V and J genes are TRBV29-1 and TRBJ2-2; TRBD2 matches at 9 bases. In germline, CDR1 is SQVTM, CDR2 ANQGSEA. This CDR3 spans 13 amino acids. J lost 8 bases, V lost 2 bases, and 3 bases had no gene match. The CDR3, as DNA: TGCAGCGTTGAACTAGCGGGGCGGGGGGAGCTGTTTTTT. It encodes CSVELAGRGELFF.

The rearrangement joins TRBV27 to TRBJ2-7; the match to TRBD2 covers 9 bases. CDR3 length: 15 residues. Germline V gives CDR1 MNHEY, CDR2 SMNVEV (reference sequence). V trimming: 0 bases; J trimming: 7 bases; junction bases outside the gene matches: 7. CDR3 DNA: TGTGCCAGCAGTTTATCCGCGGGAGGGGTGGGAGAGCAGTACTTC. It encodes CASSLSAGGVGEQYF.

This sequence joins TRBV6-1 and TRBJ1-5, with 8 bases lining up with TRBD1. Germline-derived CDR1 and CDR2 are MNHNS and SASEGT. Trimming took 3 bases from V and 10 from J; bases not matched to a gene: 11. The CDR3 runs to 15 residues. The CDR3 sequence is CASSDQGASRPPQHF. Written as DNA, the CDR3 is TGTGCCAGCAGTGACCAGGGGGCCTCACGGCCCCCCCAGCATTTT.

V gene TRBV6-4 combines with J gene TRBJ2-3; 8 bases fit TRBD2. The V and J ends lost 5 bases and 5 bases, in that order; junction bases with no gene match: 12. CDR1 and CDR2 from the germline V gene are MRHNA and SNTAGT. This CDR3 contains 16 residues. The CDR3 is CASSYLGGSGGDTQYF. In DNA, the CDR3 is TGTGCCAGCAGTTATTTGGGCGGCAGCGGGGGAGATACGCAGTATTTT.

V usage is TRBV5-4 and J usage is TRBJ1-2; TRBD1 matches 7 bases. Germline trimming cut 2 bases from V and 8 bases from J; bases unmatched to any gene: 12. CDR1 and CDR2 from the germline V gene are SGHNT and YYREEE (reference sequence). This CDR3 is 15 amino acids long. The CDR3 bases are TGTGCCAGCAGCTTAGGACAGGCCCTCTTTACAGGCTACACCTTC. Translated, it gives CASSLGQALFTGYTF.

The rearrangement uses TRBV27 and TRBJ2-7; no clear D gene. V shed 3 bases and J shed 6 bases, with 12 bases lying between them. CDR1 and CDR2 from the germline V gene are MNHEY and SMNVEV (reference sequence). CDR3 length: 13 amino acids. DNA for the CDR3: TGTGCCAGCAGTTTTCCCTCCCAGTCCGAGCAGTACTTC. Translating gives CASSFPSQSEQYF.

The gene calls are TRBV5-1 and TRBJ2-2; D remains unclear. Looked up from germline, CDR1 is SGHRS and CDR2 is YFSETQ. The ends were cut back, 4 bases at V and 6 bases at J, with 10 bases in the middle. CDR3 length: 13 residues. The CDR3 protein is CASSTDKAGELFF. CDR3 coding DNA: TGCGCCAGCAGCACCGACAAGGCCGGGGAGCTGTTTTTT.

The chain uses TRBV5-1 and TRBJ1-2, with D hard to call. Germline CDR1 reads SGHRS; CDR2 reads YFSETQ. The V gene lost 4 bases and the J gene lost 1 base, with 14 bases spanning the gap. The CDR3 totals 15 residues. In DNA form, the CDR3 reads TGCGCCAGCAGCGCCGGGAAGCTCATTAACTATGGCTACACCTTC. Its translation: CASSAGKLINYGYTF.

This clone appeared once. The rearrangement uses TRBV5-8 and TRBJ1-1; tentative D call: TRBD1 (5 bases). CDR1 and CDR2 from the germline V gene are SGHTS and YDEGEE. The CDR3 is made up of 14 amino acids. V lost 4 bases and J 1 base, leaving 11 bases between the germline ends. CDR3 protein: CASSPGHPNTEAFF. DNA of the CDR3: TGTGCCAGCAGCCCCGGACACCCGAACACTGAAGCTTTCTTT.

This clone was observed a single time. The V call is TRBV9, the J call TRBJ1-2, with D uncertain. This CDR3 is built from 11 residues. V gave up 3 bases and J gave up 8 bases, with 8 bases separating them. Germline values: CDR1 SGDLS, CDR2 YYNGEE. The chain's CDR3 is CASSGFRGYTF. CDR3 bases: TGTGCCAGCAGCGGTTTCAGAGGCTACACCTTC.

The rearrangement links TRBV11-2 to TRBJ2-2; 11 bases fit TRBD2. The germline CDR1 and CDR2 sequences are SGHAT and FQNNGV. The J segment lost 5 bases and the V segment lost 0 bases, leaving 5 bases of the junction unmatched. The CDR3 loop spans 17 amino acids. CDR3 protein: CASSLELAGDRTGELFF. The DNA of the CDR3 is TGTGCCAGCAGCTTAGAACTAGCGGGAGATAGGACCGGGGAGCTGTTTTTT. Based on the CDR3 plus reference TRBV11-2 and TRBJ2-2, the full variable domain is EAGVAQSPRYKIIEKRQSVAFWCNPISGHATLYWYQQILGQGPKLLIQFQNNGVVDDSQLPKDRFSAERLKGVDSTLKIQPAKLEDSAVYLCASSLELAGDRTGELFFGEGSRLTVL.

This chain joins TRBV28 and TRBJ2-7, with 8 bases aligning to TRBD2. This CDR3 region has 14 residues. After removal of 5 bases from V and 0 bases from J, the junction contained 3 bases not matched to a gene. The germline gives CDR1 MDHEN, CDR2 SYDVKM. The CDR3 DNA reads TGTGCCAGCAGTGCCAGCGGGAGCTCCTACGAGCAGTACTTC. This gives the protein CASSASGSSYEQYF.

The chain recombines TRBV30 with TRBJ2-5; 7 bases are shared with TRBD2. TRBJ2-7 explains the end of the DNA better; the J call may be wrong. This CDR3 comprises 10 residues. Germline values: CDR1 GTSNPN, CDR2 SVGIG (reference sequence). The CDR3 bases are TGTGCCGGGGGGGTTCACGAGCAGTACTTC. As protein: CAGGVHEQYF.

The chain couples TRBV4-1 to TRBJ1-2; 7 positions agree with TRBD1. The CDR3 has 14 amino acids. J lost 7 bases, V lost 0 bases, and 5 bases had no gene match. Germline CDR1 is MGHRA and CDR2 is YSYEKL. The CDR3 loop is CASSQELGGRGYTF. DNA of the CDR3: TGCGCCAGCAGCCAAGAGTTAGGGGGCCGTGGCTACACCTTC.

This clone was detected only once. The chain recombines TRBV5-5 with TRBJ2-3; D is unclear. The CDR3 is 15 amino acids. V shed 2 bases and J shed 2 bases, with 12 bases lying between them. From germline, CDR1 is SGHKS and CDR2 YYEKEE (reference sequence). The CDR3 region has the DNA TGTGCCAGCAGCTTCCAGGCGTTGGTCACAGATACGCAGTATTTT. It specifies CASSFQALVTDTQYF.

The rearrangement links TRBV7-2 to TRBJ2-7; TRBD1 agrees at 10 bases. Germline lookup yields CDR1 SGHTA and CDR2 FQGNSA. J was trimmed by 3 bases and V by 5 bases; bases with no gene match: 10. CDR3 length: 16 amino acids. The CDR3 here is CASSLRDRGLNYEQYF. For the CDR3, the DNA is TGTGCCAGCAGCCTACGGGACAGGGGCTTAAACTACGAGCAGTACTTC.

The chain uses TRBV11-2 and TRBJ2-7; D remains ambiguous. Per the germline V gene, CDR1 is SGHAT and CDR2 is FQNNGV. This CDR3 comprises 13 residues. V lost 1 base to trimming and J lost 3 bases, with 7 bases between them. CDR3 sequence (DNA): TGTGCCAGCAGCTTAGCGGAGTACTACGAGCAGTACTTC. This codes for CASSLAEYYEQYF.

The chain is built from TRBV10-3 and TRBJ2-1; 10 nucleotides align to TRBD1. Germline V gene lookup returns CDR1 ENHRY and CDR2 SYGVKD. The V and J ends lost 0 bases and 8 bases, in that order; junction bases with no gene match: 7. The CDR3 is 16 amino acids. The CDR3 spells CAISESETGGFYEQFF. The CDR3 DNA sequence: TGTGCCATCAGTGAGTCTGAGACAGGGGGCTTCTATGAGCAGTTCTTC.

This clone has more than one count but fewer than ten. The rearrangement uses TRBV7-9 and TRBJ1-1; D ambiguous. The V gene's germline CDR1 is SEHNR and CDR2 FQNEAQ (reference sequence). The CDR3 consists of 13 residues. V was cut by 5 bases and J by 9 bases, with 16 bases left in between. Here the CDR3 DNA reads TGTGCCAGCAGCCAAAGCCAAGCTGTACAAGCTTTCTTT. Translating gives CASSQSQAVQAFF.

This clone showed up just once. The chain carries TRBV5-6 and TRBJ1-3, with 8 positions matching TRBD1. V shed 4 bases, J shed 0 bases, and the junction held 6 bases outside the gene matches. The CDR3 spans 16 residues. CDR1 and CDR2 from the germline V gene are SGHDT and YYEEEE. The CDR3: CASSTYRGSSGNTIYF. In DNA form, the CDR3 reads TGTGCCAGCAGCACCTACAGGGGGAGCTCTGGAAACACCATATATTTT.